This TCR beta chain stems from a study of post-analysis software for immune sequencing data. Study background: The courses of disease that were included comprised relapsing-remitting, secondary progressive and progressive-relapsing multiple sclerosis.

Unique molecular identifiers tagged the TCR beta cDNA libraries. TCRdb re-analysed the PCR reads in MiXCR, keeping a single row per CDR3 protein. The sample lists roughly 580,000 distinct CDR3 sequences; about 40% were seen once. Note on this clonotype: Its target is unknown.

Study-level findings and limits: Significantly lower normalized Chao1 diversity was found in patients with multiple sclerosis relative to controls. F measure showed strong co-clustering of same-batch samples.

Sequencing input: blood. The sequence derives from a girl aged 10 to 17 with multiple sclerosis.

The CDR3 sequence is CASKREAVAISYEQYF. Here the CDR3 DNA reads TGTGCCAGCAAACGAGAGGCTGTGGCGATCTCCTACGAGCAGTACTTC. This chain uses TRBV6-1 with TRBJ2-7; D remains ambiguous. V was cut by 7 bases and J by 0 bases, with 19 bases left in between. The CDR3 totals 16 residues. Germline lookup yields CDR1 MNHNS and CDR2 SASEGT.